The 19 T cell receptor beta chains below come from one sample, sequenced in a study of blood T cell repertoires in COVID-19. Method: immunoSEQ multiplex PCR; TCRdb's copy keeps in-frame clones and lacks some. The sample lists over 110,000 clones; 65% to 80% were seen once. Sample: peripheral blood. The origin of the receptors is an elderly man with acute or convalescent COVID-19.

DNA for the CDR3: TGTGCCAGAAGCTTTCACGACACAGGCATCCCCCTAATGGATCAGCCCCAGCATTTT. This translates into CARSFHDTGIPLMDQPQHF. The chain recombines TRBV5-3 with TRBJ1-5; a weak D match, TRBD1 (5 bases). TRBV5-3 is designated an ORF whose function remains uncertain. V dropped 2 bases and J dropped 5 bases, with 26 bases sitting between them. The CDR3 covers 19 residues.

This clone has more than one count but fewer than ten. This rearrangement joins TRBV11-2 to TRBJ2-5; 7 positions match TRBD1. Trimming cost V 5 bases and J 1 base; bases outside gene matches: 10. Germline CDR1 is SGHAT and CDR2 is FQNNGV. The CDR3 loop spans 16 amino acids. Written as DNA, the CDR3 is TGTGCCAGCAGCCCCCCCCGGAGACAGGGCCAAGAGACCCAGTACTTC. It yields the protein CASSPPRRQGQETQYF. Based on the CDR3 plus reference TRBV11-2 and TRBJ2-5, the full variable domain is EAGVAQSPRYKIIEKRQSVAFWCNPISGHATLYWYQQILGQGPKLLIQFQNNGVVDDSQLPKDRFSAERLKGVDSTLKIQPAKLEDSAVYLCASSPPRRQGQETQYFGPGTRLLVL.

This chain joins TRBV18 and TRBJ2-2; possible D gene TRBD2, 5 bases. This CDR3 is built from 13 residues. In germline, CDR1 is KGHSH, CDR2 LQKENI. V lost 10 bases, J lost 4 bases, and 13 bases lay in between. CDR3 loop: CAMGLDFTGELFF. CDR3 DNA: TGTGCCATGGGGTTGGACTTCACCGGGGAGCTGTTTTTT.

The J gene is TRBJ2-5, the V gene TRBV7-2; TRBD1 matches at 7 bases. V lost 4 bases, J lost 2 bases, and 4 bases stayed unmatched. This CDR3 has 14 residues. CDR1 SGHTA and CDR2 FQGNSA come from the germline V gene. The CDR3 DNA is TGTGCCAGCAGCTCCAACAGGGGACAAGAGACCCAGTACTTC. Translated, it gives CASSSNRGQETQYF.

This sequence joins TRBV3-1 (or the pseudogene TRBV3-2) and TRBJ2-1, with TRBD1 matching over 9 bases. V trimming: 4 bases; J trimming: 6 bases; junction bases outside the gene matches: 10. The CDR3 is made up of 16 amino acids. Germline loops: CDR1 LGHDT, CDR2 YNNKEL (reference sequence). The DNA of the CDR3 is TGTGCCAGCAGCCGTGAAACAGGGGGCGGGGGCAATGAGCAGTTCTTC. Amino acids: CASSRETGGGGNEQFF.

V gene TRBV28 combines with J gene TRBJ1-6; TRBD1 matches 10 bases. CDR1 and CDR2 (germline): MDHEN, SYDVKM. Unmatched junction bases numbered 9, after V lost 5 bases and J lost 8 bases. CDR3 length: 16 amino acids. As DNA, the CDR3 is TGTGCCAGCAGTCCGCCGGGACAGGGGAAGGATTCACCCCTCCACTTT. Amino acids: CASSPPGQGKDSPLHF.

The DNA for the CDR3 is TGTGCCAGCAGTGAGTTACAGGGCCGTCAGCCCCAGCATTTT. This translates into CASSELQGRQPQHF. The chain carries TRBV6-1 and TRBJ1-5; D is perhaps TRBD1 (6 bases). Trimming removed 3 bases at V and 6 bases at J, with 12 bases between. CDR3 length: 14 residues. CDR1 is MNHNS, CDR2 SASEGT, per germline.

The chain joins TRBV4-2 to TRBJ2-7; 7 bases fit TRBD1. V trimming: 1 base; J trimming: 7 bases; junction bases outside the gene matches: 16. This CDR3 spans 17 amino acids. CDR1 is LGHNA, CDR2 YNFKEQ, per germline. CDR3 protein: CASSQGRGRSYREEQYF. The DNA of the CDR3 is TGTGCCAGCAGCCAAGGAAGGGGGCGGTCCTATCGAGAGGAGCAGTACTTC.

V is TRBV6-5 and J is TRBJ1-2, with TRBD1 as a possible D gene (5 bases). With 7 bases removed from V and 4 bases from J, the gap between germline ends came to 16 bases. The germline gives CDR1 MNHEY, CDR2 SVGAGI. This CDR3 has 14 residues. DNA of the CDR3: TGTGCCAGCACCCCTCCCGGGGGGACCTATGGCTACACCTTC. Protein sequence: CASTPPGGTYGYTF.

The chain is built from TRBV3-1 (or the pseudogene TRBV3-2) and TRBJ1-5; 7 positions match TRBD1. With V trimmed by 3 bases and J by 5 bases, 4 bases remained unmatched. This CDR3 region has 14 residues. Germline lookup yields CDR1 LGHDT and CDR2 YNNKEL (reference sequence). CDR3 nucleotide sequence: TGTGCCAGCAGCCAGAATACAGGGGATCAGCCCCAGCATTTT. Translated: CASSQNTGDQPQHF.

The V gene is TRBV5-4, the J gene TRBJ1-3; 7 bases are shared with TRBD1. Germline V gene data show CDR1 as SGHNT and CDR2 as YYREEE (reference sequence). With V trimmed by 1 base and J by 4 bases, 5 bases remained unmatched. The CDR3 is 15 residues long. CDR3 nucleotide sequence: TGTGCCAGCAGCTTGAGGCAGGGGGACGGAAACACCATATATTTT. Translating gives CASSLRQGDGNTIYF.

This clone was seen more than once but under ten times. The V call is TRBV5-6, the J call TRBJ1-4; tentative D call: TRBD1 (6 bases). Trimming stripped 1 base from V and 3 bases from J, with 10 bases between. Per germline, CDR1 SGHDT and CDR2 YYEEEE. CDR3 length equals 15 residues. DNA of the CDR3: TGTGCCAGCAGCTTGAAGTCAGGGGCTAATGAAAAACTGTTTTTT. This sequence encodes CASSLKSGANEKLFF. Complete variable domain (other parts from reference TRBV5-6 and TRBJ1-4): DAGVTQSPTHLIKTRGQQVTLRCSPKSGHDTVSWYQQALGQGPQFIFQYYEEEERQRGNFPDRFSGHQFPNYSSELNVNALLLGDSALYLCASSLKSGANEKLFFGSGTQLSVL.

CDR3 loop: CASSLRGQGLSGANVLTF. The CDR3 bases are TGTGCCAGCAGTTTAAGGGGACAGGGCCTCTCTGGGGCCAACGTCCTGACTTTC. The chain has TRBV27 and TRBJ2-6; 9 bases fit TRBD1. The CDR3 is 18 residues long. In germline, CDR1 is MNHEY, CDR2 SMNVEV (reference sequence). V lost 2 bases and J lost 0; bases outside the gene matches: 5.

The CDR3 protein is CASGPPGGGNQPQHF. CDR3 nucleotides: TGTGCTAGTGGCCCTCCGGGGGGGGGCAATCAGCCCCAGCATTTT. The rearrangement links TRBV12-5 to TRBJ1-5, with D possibly matching TRBD1 (5 bases). The germline V gene encodes CDR1 LGHNT and CDR2 FRNRAP. Trimming stripped 6 bases from V and 2 bases from J, with 14 bases between. The CDR3 is 15 amino acids. The entire variable domain, with the rest obtained from reference TRBV12-5 and TRBJ1-5, is as follows: DARVTQTPRHKVTEMGQEVTMRCQPILGHNTVFWYRQTMMQGLELLAYFRNRAPLDDSGMPKDRFSAEMPDATLATLKIQPSEPRDSAVYFCASGPPGGGNQPQHFGDGTRLSIL.

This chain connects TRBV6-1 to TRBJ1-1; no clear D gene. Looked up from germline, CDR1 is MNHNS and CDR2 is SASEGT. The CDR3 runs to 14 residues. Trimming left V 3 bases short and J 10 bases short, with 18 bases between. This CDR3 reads CASSDPGDGFVAFF. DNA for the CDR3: TGTGCCAGCAGTGACCCGGGAGATGGGTTCGTAGCTTTCTTT.

The CDR3 is CASSESSGGPEETQYF. DNA for the CDR3: TGTGCCAGCAGTGAATCTAGCGGGGGGCCAGAGGAGACCCAGTACTTC. The genes are TRBV25-1 and TRBJ2-5; the match to TRBD2 covers 11 bases. V was clipped by 1 base and J by 5 bases; unmatched bases: 6. CDR3 length equals 16 residues. Germline assignment: CDR1 MGHDK and CDR2 SYGVNS.

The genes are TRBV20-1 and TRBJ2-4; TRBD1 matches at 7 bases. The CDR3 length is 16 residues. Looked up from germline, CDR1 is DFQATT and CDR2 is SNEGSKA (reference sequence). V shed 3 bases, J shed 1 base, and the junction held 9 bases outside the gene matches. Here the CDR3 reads CSASIRGQEAKNIQYF. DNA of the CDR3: TGCAGTGCTAGTATTAGGGGGCAGGAGGCCAAAAACATTCAGTACTTC.

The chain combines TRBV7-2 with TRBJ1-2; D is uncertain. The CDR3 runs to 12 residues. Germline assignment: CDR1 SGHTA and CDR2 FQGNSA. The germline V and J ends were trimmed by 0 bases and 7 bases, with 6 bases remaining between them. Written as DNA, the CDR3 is TGTGCCAGCAGCTTAGCACAGTTTGGCTACACCTTC. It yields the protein CASSLAQFGYTF.

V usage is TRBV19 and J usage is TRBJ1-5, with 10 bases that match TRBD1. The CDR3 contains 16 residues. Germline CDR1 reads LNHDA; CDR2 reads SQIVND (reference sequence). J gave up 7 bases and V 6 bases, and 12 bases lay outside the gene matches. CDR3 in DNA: TGTGCCAGTAGCTCCGGGACAGGGGTTGGGAGGCAGCCCCAGCATTTT. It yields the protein CASSSGTGVGRQPQHF.